The 21 T cell receptor beta chains reported below all come from one sample, sequenced in a study of T cell responses to AZD1222 COVID-19 vaccine. Using immunoSEQ multiplex PCR, the repertoire was profiled, and TCRdb retains in-frame clones only, with some absent. Among over 50,000 clones listed, over 80% were seen once. The sample consisted of peripheral blood, taken on day 0 of AZD1222 vaccination. The source is an adult in good health.

V usage is TRBV7-2 and J usage is TRBJ1-3; D call uncertain. Per germline, CDR1 SGHTA and CDR2 FQGNSA. The CDR3 is 13 amino acids. V gave up 8 bases and J gave up 2 bases, with 10 bases separating them. Written as DNA, the CDR3 is TGTGCCAGCGGGATTGAGACTGGAAACACCATATATTTT. It translates to CASGIETGNTIYF.

This clone showed up just a few times. For the CDR3, the DNA is TGTGCCAGCTCACCACGTACAGGGGGGGGTAAGGACACTGAAGCTTTCTTT. Its protein product is CASSPRTGGGKDTEAFF. This chain links TRBV18 with TRBJ1-1; 8 bases align to TRBD1. V gave up 1 base and J gave up 3 bases; unmatched junction bases: 10. This CDR3 is 17 amino acids long. Germline V gene sequence: CDR1 KGHSH, CDR2 LQKENI. The entire variable domain, with the rest obtained from reference TRBV18 and TRBJ1-1, is as follows: NAGVMQNPRHLVRRRGQEARLRCSPMKGHSHVYWYRQLPEEGLKFMVYLQKENIIDESGMPKERFSAEFPKEGPSILRIQQVVRGDSAAYFCASSPRTGGGKDTEAFFGQGTRLTVV.

The count of this clone is one. The rearrangement links TRBV25-1 to TRBJ2-1; D is perhaps TRBD2 (6 bases). Looked up from germline, CDR1 is MGHDK and CDR2 is SYGVNS. V was pared by 0 bases and J by 2 bases, with 8 bases between. The CDR3 is made up of 15 amino acids. The CDR3 region is CASSEYKRAYNEQFF. The DNA of the CDR3 is TGTGCCAGCAGTGAATATAAGCGGGCCTACAATGAGCAGTTCTTC.

The V gene is TRBV7-9, the J gene TRBJ1-2; 8 bases line up with TRBD1. Germline V lookup: CDR1 SEHNR, CDR2 FQNEAQ (reference sequence). J was trimmed by 4 bases and V by 7 bases; bases with no gene match: 11. This CDR3 has 15 residues. DNA of the CDR3: TGTGCCAGCACCTCTTGGGCAGGGGGCCTCTATGGCTACACCTTC. It is translated as CASTSWAGGLYGYTF.

The CDR3 DNA reads TGTGCCAGCAGCCCGGACAGCAGCTCCTACAATGAGCAGTTCTTC. It codes for CASSPDSSSYNEQFF. The chain recombines TRBV5-4 with TRBJ2-1, with D tentatively TRBD1 (6 bases). Trimming took 4 bases from V and 0 from J, leaving 11 bases between them. Germline V CDR1 and CDR2: SGHNT, YYREEE (reference sequence). CDR3 length: 15 residues.

DNA of the CDR3: TGTGCCAGCAGCTTAAATCCTAGCGGGAGCACCGGGGAGCTGTTTTTT. Translating gives CASSLNPSGSTGELFF. This chain connects TRBV11-1 to TRBJ2-2; TRBD2 agrees at 10 bases. The J segment lost 4 bases and the V segment lost 2 bases, leaving 4 bases of the junction unmatched. This CDR3 has 16 residues. Germline CDR1 SGHAT, CDR2 FQDESV (reference sequence).

V and J are TRBV11-3 and TRBJ2-5; D gene uncertain. Trimming left V 1 base short and J 5 bases short, with 5 bases between. The CDR3 has 12 residues. Germline CDR1 and CDR2: SGHNT and YENEEA. The CDR3 loop reads CASSLVEETQYF. The CDR3 DNA reads as TGTGCCAGCAGCTTAGTTGAGGAGACCCAGTACTTC.

This sequence joins TRBV7-9 and TRBJ1-2; no definite D call. Germline loops: CDR1 SEHNR, CDR2 FQNEAQ (reference sequence). This CDR3 contains 14 residues. The V end lost 1 base, the J end lost 4 bases, and 10 bases lay between the germline ends. In DNA, the CDR3 is TGTGCCAGCAGCTTAGAACAGAAAGCCTATGGCTACACCTTC. Translated, it gives CASSLEQKAYGYTF.

V gene TRBV30 combines with J gene TRBJ2-5; no clear D gene. V was pared by 2 bases and J by 4 bases, with 11 bases between. CDR3 size: 13 residues. Germline CDR1 is GTSNPN and CDR2 is SVGIG (reference sequence). The CDR3 region is CAWSLPPGETQYF. For the CDR3, the DNA is TGTGCCTGGAGTTTGCCCCCGGGAGAGACCCAGTACTTC.

This chain links TRBV6-5 with TRBJ2-3, with TRBD1 identical over 9 bases. The V gene end was trimmed by 6 bases and the J gene end by 6 bases; junction bases not matched to a gene: 10. This CDR3 is 15 amino acids long. Per germline, CDR1 MNHEY and CDR2 SVGAGI. In DNA, the CDR3 is TGTGCCAGCAGGGGGACAGGGAAGGGAGGGGATACGCAGTATTTT. Amino acids: CASRGTGKGGDTQYF.

The rearrangement uses TRBV6-5 and TRBJ1-2; TRBD1 is a possible D gene (5 bases). Trimming removed 11 bases at V and 4 bases at J, with 14 bases between. The CDR3 has 12 amino acids. CDR1 MNHEY and CDR2 SVGAGI come from the germline V gene. CDR3 sequence: CAPGDRGYGYTF. The CDR3 DNA is TGTGCCCCCGGGGACCGGGGCTATGGCTACACCTTC.

CDR3 nucleotides: TGCAGCGTTGTAGGGGCGCAGGAGACCCAGTACTTC. This codes for CSVVGAQETQYF. The chain employs TRBV29-1 and TRBJ2-5; D possibly corresponds to TRBD1 (5 bases). This CDR3 has 12 residues. Per the germline V gene, CDR1 is SQVTM and CDR2 is ANQGSEA. Trimming shortened V by 4 bases and J by 5 bases, and 11 bases separated the two germline ends.

This clone is medium-sized in the sample. The V call is TRBV7-2, the J call TRBJ2-7, with 8 bases identical to TRBD2. This CDR3 is built from 17 residues. The J segment lost 2 bases and the V segment lost 1 base, leaving 10 bases of the junction unmatched. CDR1 and CDR2 (germline): SGHTA, FQGNSA. This CDR3 is CASSLVGWREVTYEQYF. CDR3 sequence (DNA): TGTGCCAGCAGCTTAGTGGGTTGGCGGGAGGTTACCTACGAGCAGTACTTC.

This chain joins TRBV5-1 and TRBJ2-1; 11 bases line up with TRBD2. CDR1 is SGHRS and CDR2 is YFSETQ in the germline V gene. V trimming: 5 bases; J trimming: 5 bases; junction bases outside the gene matches: 9. The CDR3 consists of 16 residues. CDR3 sequence: CASSSLAGGTHNEQFF. The CDR3 DNA reads as TGCGCCAGCAGTTCCCTAGCGGGAGGAACACACAATGAGCAGTTCTTC. Full variable domain (remainder filled in from reference TRBV5-1 and TRBJ2-1): KAGVTQTPRYLIKTRGQQVTLSCSPISGHRSVSWYQQTPGQGLQFLFEYFSETQRNKGNFPGRFSGRQFSNSRSEMNVSTLELGDSALYLCASSSLAGGTHNEQFFGPGTRLTVL.

V and J are TRBV11-2 and TRBJ2-7, with D unclear. The CDR3 runs 12 residues. V lost 2 bases and J 7 bases, leaving 9 bases between the germline ends. Germline values: CDR1 SGHAT, CDR2 FQNNGV. The CDR3 loop reads CASSLSRVEQYF. CDR3 nucleotide sequence: TGTGCCAGCAGCTTATCCCGGGTGGAGCAGTACTTC.

The CDR3 DNA reads TGTGCCAGCAGCACCCTACCACCAGATACGCAGTATTTT. The encoded protein is CASSTLPPDTQYF. The chain combines TRBV27 with TRBJ2-3; D call uncertain. Trimming removed 6 bases from V and 4 bases from J, with 11 bases in between. Germline V CDR1 and CDR2: MNHEY, SMNVEV (reference sequence). The CDR3 extends over 13 amino acids.

The chain recombines TRBV6-5 with TRBJ2-5, with D possibly matching TRBD1 (5 bases). This CDR3 comprises 13 residues. The V end lost 4 bases, the J end lost 2 bases, and 8 bases lay between the germline ends. Germline V gene sequence: CDR1 MNHEY, CDR2 SVGAGI. The CDR3: CASSLDKQETQYF. The DNA of the CDR3 is TGTGCCAGCAGTTTGGACAAGCAAGAGACCCAGTACTTC.

The chain uses TRBV2 and TRBJ1-5; perhaps TRBD1 as D (5 bases). The CDR3 sequence is 17 residues long. The ends were cut back, 8 bases at V and 1 base at J, with 21 bases in the middle. CDR1 SNHLY and CDR2 FYNNEI come from the germline V gene. The CDR3 reads CASGRTVSGASNQPQHF. DNA for the CDR3: TGTGCCAGCGGAAGGACCGTAAGCGGGGCAAGCAATCAGCCCCAGCATTTT.

V and J are TRBV7-2 and TRBJ2-1; D not certain. There are 16 residues in the CDR3. Germline V gives CDR1 SGHTA, CDR2 FQGNSA. V was shortened by 1 base and J by 0 bases, with 10 bases between the two germline ends. The CDR3 region has the DNA TGTGCCAGCAGCTTAGGTTTAGCCCGCTCCTACAATGAGCAGTTCTTC. It codes for CASSLGLARSYNEQFF.

The chain is built from TRBV27 and TRBJ1-5; the D gene is possibly TRBD1 (6 bases). Trimming removed 5 bases at V and 1 base at J, with 12 bases between. CDR1 is MNHEY, CDR2 SMNVEV, per germline (reference sequence). This CDR3 has 15 amino acids. CDR3 coding DNA: TGTGCCAGCAGTAAAACAGGGAGCAGCAATCAGCCCCAGCATTTT. Encoded protein: CASSKTGSSNQPQHF.

CDR3 loop: CASSSSIGRALDEQYF. The CDR3 bases are TGCGCCAGCAGCTCCTCAATCGGGAGGGCCTTAGACGAGCAGTACTTC. The chain has TRBV5-1 and TRBJ2-7; 8 bases align to TRBD2. With 3 bases clipped from V and 5 bases from J, the junction kept 13 bases outside the gene matches. The germline V gene has CDR1 SGHRS and CDR2 YFSETQ. This CDR3 has 16 amino acids.